One T cell receptor beta chain is described in this entry. Membership in each cohort depended on participant-reported clinical history. The sample comes from a study of blood T cell repertoires in COVID-19. The repertoire was sequenced with immunoSEQ multiplex PCR; TCRdb's copy has only in-frame clones and lacks some. The sample has 320,000 or so clones, roughly 88% seen once. Trimming cost V 3 bases and J 3 bases, with 14 bases left between them. Germline CDR1 SGHNT, CDR2 YYREEE (reference sequence). The length of the CDR3 is 15 residues. The receptor was isolated from a man aged 25-45 years who had recovered from COVID-19. The sample comprised PBMCs or T cells enriched from blood (not recorded which). The chain combines TRBV5-4 with TRBJ2-3; D is perhaps TRBD2 (7 bases). CDR3 sequence: CASSWGRGKTDTQYF. For the CDR3, the DNA is TGTGCCAGCAGCTGGGGGCGGGGGAAGACAGATACGCAGTATTTT.